This T cell receptor beta chain was captured by sequencing in a study of T cells after yellow fever vaccination. V was trimmed by 6 bases and J by 2 bases, leaving 12 bases between them. This CDR3 has 14 residues. Germline CDR1 reads ENHRY; CDR2 reads SYGVKD. TCRdb ran MiXCR on the 5' RACE reads and lists one entry per CDR3 protein. Found here are 300,000 or so distinct CDR3 sequences, less than 9.5% of them singletons; the top ten hold about 3.7%. The sequencing used CD4+ T cells sorted from PBMCs, collected 5 days after the yellow fever booster vaccination. V is TRBV10-3 and J is TRBJ2-3, with TRBD1 as a possible D gene (6 bases). The clonotype comes from a man younger than 35 who received the YFV17D yellow fever vaccine. The CDR3 here is CAIRAGVVTDTQYF. The CDR3 DNA follows: TGTGCCATCAGGGCAGGGGTTGTCACAGATACGCAGTATTTT.